The rows below give T cell receptor beta chains drawn from one sample of a study of regulatory T cells in long-lasting Graves disease. TCRdb passed the multiplex PCR reads through MiXCR, listing each CDR3 protein once. The sample carries 400,000 to 500,000 distinct CDR3 sequences, 20% to 25% recorded once. Source: peripheral blood mononuclear cells (PBMCs), taken when the disease was refractory, from a patient treated with antithyroid drugs. These receptors all come from a female donor with Graves disease. Each CDR3 is given with its conserved first and last residue. Each record gives: D gene, clone size, V gene, J gene, CDR3 protein, CDR3 DNA. D genes are given only for firm matches. Only some rows state a clone size, as once, few, many or a class for expanded clones.

D: NA; size: few; V: TRBV12-3/TRBV12-4; J: TRBJ2-7; CDR3: CASSLGAGISYEQYF; DNA: TGTGCCAGCAGTTTAGGGGCGGGAATCTCCTACGAGCAGTACTTC
D: NA; size: NA; V: TRBV7-2; J: TRBJ1-2; CDR3: CASSLMGRDYGYTF; DNA: TGTGCCAGCAGCTTAATGGGCAGGGACTATGGCTACACCTTC
D: TRBD2; size: NA; V: TRBV11-2; J: TRBJ2-1; CDR3: CASSLTSGKYNEQFF; DNA: TGTGCCAGCAGCCTGACTAGCGGAAAATACAATGAGCAGTTCTTC
D: TRBD1; size: many; V: TRBV6-2/TRBV6-3; J: TRBJ1-1; CDR3: CASSYPTGTGMSTEAFF; DNA: TGTGCCAGCAGTTACCCCACCGGGACAGGGATGAGCACTGAAGCTTTCTTT
D: NA; size: NA; V: TRBV20-1; J: TRBJ2-7; CDR3: CSASLTYYEQYF; DNA: TGCAGTGCTAGTCTGACGTACTACGAGCAGTACTTC
D: NA; size: many; V: TRBV28; J: TRBJ1-6; CDR3: CASRDGVGSPLHF; DNA: TGTGCCAGCAGGGACGGAGTAGGTTCACCCCTCCACTTT
D: TRBD1; size: many; V: TRBV12-3/TRBV12-4; J: TRBJ1-2; CDR3: CASRYTGVYGYTF; DNA: TGTGCCAGCAGATATACAGGGGTCTATGGCTACACCTTC
D: NA; size: many; V: TRBV3-1; J: TRBJ2-1; CDR3: CASTPRSSYNEQFF; DNA: TGTGCCAGCACCCCCAGGAGCTCATACAATGAGCAGTTCTTC
D: NA; size: few; V: TRBV27; J: TRBJ1-5; CDR3: CASSFGPNQPQHF; DNA: TGTGCCAGCAGTTTCGGGCCTAATCAGCCCCAGCATTTT
D: TRBD2; size: few; V: TRBV4-1; J: TRBJ2-7; CDR3: CASSQLPGLANTYEQYF; DNA: TGCGCCAGCAGCCAACTGCCGGGACTAGCGAATACCTACGAGCAGTACTTC
D: NA; size: many; V: TRBV11-2; J: TRBJ2-7; CDR3: CASSTRSSSGAYYEQYF; DNA: TGTGCCAGCAGCACAAGGTCTTCGTCCGGGGCCTACTACGAGCAGTACTTC
D: TRBD1; size: many; V: TRBV19; J: TRBJ1-2; CDR3: CASSNRGAYGYTF; DNA: TGTGCCAGTAGCAACAGGGGTGCCTATGGCTACACCTTC
D: NA; size: NA; V: TRBV28; J: TRBJ1-1; CDR3: CASSFDTPAAGAFF; DNA: TGTGCCAGCAGTTTTGACACCCCGGCCGCCGGTGCTTTCTTT